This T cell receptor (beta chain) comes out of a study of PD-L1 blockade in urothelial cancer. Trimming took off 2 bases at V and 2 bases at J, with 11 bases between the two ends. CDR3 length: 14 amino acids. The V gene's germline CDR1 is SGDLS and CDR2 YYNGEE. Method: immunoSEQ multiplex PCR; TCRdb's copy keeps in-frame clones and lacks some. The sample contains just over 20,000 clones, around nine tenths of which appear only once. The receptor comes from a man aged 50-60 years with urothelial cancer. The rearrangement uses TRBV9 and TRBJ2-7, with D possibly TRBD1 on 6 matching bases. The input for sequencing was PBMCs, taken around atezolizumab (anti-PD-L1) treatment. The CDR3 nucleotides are TGTGCCAGCAGCGTTGGCCAGGGGCCCTACGAGCAGTACTTC. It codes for CASSVGQGPYEQYF.